One sample yielded the 20 T cell receptor beta chains listed below, sequenced in a study of T cells after yellow fever vaccination. TCRdb passed the 5' RACE reads through MiXCR, listing each CDR3 protein once. Counted here are 150,000 to 200,000 distinct CDR3 sequences, around 7.2% occurring once; the ten biggest clones make up around 2.3%. The sequencing used CD4+ T cells sorted from PBMCs, collected 5 to 6 days after the first yellow fever vaccination. Source of these receptors: a man aged 18-30 years who received the YFV17D yellow fever vaccine.

The rearrangement uses TRBV18 and TRBJ2-4; 10 nucleotides match TRBD1. The CDR3 spans 15 residues. Germline values: CDR1 KGHSH, CDR2 LQKENI. J lost 0 bases, V lost 5 bases, and 1 base had no gene match. CDR3 coding DNA: TGTGCCAGCTCAAGGGACAGGGGAGCCAAAAACATTCAGTACTTC. Its protein is CASSRDRGAKNIQYF.

V and J are TRBV6-4 and TRBJ2-1; tentative D call: TRBD2 (5 bases). This CDR3 has 14 residues. V shed 6 bases and J shed 6 bases, with 15 bases lying between them. Germline assignment: CDR1 MRHNA and CDR2 SNTAGT. CDR3 loop: CASREFVSVNEQFF. The CDR3, as DNA: TGTGCCAGCAGAGAATTCGTTAGCGTCAATGAGCAGTTCTTC.

This clonotype was counted at least ten times. The gene calls are TRBV5-1 and TRBJ1-1, with D hard to call. The length of the CDR3 is 18 residues. Between the trimmed V and J ends, which lost 5 bases and 0 bases, there was a span of 23 bases. Per germline, CDR1 SGHRS and CDR2 YFSETQ. CDR3 DNA: TGCGCCAGCAGGGACCGAGGGCTGCCCTCCCTCATGAACACTGAAGCTTTCTTT. This translates into CASRDRGLPSLMNTEAFF.

The chain combines TRBV7-2 with TRBJ2-7; no definite D call. The germline V gene has CDR1 SGHTA and CDR2 FQGNSA. The length of the CDR3 is 14 residues. With 1 base removed from V and 1 base from J, the gap between germline ends came to 8 bases. The CDR3 protein is CASSLVAESYEQYF. CDR3 coding DNA: TGTGCCAGCAGCTTAGTGGCGGAGTCCTACGAGCAGTACTTC.

The sample holds a few counts of this clonotype. The V call is TRBV7-6, the J call TRBJ2-3; unclear D gene. The length of the CDR3 is 14 residues. Germline V gives CDR1 SGHVS, CDR2 FNYEAQ. The V end lost 1 base, the J end lost 4 bases, and 9 bases lay between the germline ends. DNA for the CDR3: TGTGCCAGCAGCTTAGACGCGACGGCAGATACGCAGTATTTT. This sequence encodes CASSLDATADTQYF.

The V and J genes are TRBV20-1 and TRBJ2-2; D is possibly TRBD1 or TRBD2 (6 bases each). CDR1 is DFQATT and CDR2 is SNEGSKA in the germline V gene (reference sequence). Trimming stripped 6 bases from V and 2 bases from J, with 16 bases between. The CDR3 length is 15 residues. Written as DNA, the CDR3 is TGCAGTGCCCACGCTACGGGGGCCAACACCGGGGAGCTGTTTTTT. Protein: CSAHATGANTGELFF.

Only a few counts were recorded for this clonotype. This chain joins TRBV30 and TRBJ2-2, with unresolved D. V gave up 1 base and J gave up 5 bases, with 8 bases separating them. Germline V lookup: CDR1 GTSNPN, CDR2 SVGIG (reference sequence). The CDR3 spans 13 residues. The CDR3 bases are TGTGCCTGGAGTGCCCAGGTTACCGGGGAGCTGTTTTTT. It encodes CAWSAQVTGELFF.

J is TRBJ2-7 and V is TRBV6-8; TRBD1 is a possible D gene (7 bases). Per germline, CDR1 MNHGY and CDR2 SAAAGT. The CDR3 totals 15 residues. V lost 4 bases and J lost 3, with 16 bases in between. The CDR3 loop reads CASSSGDSPYYEQYF. CDR3 nucleotides: TGTGCCAGCAGTTCGGGGGACAGCCCCTACTACGAGCAGTACTTC.

The table lists this clonotype with a few counts. The rearrangement joins TRBV6-1 to TRBJ2-3; 10 bases line up with TRBD2. The germline V gene has CDR1 MNHNS and CDR2 SASEGT. This CDR3 region has 14 residues. J lost 5 bases, V lost 7 bases, and 6 bases had no gene match. CDR3 residues: CASTTSGVGDTQYF. The CDR3 DNA follows: TGTGCCAGCACCACTAGCGGGGTTGGAGATACGCAGTATTTT.

There are many counts of this clonotype. This chain connects TRBV24-1 to TRBJ2-2, with a tentative D call TRBD1 (6 bases). CDR1 KGHDR and CDR2 SFDVKD come from the germline V gene. V was shortened by 5 bases and J by 5 bases, with 14 bases between the two germline ends. This CDR3 is built from 15 residues. The CDR3 coding sequence is TGTGCCACCAGTGGTGTCCGGGACACAACCGGGGAGCTGTTTTTT. Protein sequence: CATSGVRDTTGELFF.

This clonotype was counted ten times or more. V gene TRBV21-1 combines with J gene TRBJ2-7. TRBV21-1 is a recognized pseudogene. The CDR3 runs to 11 residues. The DNA for the CDR3 is TGTGCCAGCAGATTAGACGGGTTCAGTTACGTC. The encoded protein is CASRLDGFSYV.

This clonotype was recorded many times. The chain has TRBV12-3 or TRBV12-4 and TRBJ2-3; TRBD2 is a possible D gene (6 bases). The CDR3 loop spans 15 amino acids. V lost 7 bases and J 2 bases, leaving 16 bases between the germline ends. CDR3 nucleotide sequence: TGTGCCAGCACCTTTGGACTACCAAACACAGATACGCAGTATTTT. It codes for CASTFGLPNTDTQYF.

In this sample, this clonotype turned up many times. The chain combines TRBV4-2 with TRBJ2-5, with TRBD2 matching over 8 bases. Germline values: CDR1 LGHNA, CDR2 YNFKEQ. With 4 bases clipped from V and 2 bases from J, the junction kept 6 bases outside the gene matches. The CDR3 is 15 residues long. The CDR3 here is CASSPTASGQETQYF. CDR3 sequence (DNA): TGTGCCAGCAGCCCTACGGCTAGCGGGCAAGAGACCCAGTACTTC.

In this sample, this clonotype turned up many times. The chain links TRBV5-1 to TRBJ2-1, with D possibly TRBD1 on 6 matching bases. Germline CDR1 SGHRS, CDR2 YFSETQ. V lost 0 bases to trimming and J lost 2 bases, with 9 bases between them. The CDR3 spans 15 residues. The CDR3 loop reads CASSLAQGPYNEQFF. The CDR3 DNA is TGCGCCAGCAGCTTGGCTCAGGGGCCCTACAATGAGCAGTTCTTC.

There are many counts of this clonotype. The J gene is TRBJ1-5, the V gene TRBV7-9; D not resolved. The length of the CDR3 is 14 residues. V lost 1 base and J lost 1, with 5 bases in between. The germline V gene encodes CDR1 SEHNR and CDR2 FQNEAQ (reference sequence). The CDR3 reads CASSLESSNQPQHF. The CDR3 DNA reads TGTGCCAGCAGCTTAGAGTCCAGCAATCAGCCCCAGCATTTT.

V gene TRBV27 combines with J gene TRBJ2-2, with D perhaps TRBD2 (6 bases). The CDR3 loop spans 14 amino acids. CDR1 MNHEY and CDR2 SMNVEV come from the germline V gene (reference sequence). V was trimmed by 5 bases and J by 3 bases, leaving 10 bases between them. The CDR3 nucleotides read TGTGCCAGCAGTGAGACTAGACACACCGGGGAGCTGTTTTTT. This sequence encodes CASSETRHTGELFF.

A remark on this clonotype: A much larger clonotype is one base distant, so this may be a read error. This rearrangement joins TRBV12-3 or TRBV12-4 to TRBJ2-2, with 12 bases that match TRBD2. The CDR3 has 17 residues. The CDR3, as DNA: TGTGCCAACAGTGCGAACCCGGGACTAGCGGGCTCCGGGGAGCTGTTTTTT. Its translation is CANSANPGLAGSGELFF.

The V and J genes are TRBV4-1 and TRBJ2-3; the match to TRBD2 covers 13 bases. Germline CDR1 is MGHRA and CDR2 is YSYEKL. The CDR3 loop spans 17 amino acids. V dropped 2 bases and J dropped 2; count of bases not matched to a gene: 4. DNA for the CDR3: TGCGCCAGCAGCCAACGGGGACTAGCGGGGAACACAGATACGCAGTATTTT. Its translation is CASSQRGLAGNTDTQYF.

This clonotype was found many times. The chain combines TRBV5-1 with TRBJ2-2; D unclear. The CDR3 runs to 13 residues. The germline V gene encodes CDR1 SGHRS and CDR2 YFSETQ. The V and J ends lost 3 bases and 3 bases respectively, with 6 bases between them. The CDR3 sequence is CASSSIDTGELFF. CDR3 DNA sequence: TGCGCCAGCAGCTCGATAGACACCGGGGAGCTGTTTTTT.

This clonotype was picked up many times. CDR3 sequence: CSARDLLSGGGDTQYF. In DNA form, the CDR3 reads TGCAGTGCTAGAGATCTCCTTAGCGGGGGTGGAGATACGCAGTATTTT. This sequence joins TRBV20-1 and TRBJ2-3, with TRBD2 matching 9 bases. V shed 0 bases and J 5 bases; nucleotides not matched to a gene: 9. The CDR3 is 16 residues long. Per the germline V gene, CDR1 is DFQATT and CDR2 is SNEGSKA (reference sequence).